This T cell receptor (beta chain) comes out of a study of cytomegalovirus exposure and HLA in healthy donors. Study information: A subsequent analysis stated that the roughly 130 validation repertoires were run on the same platform as the 600 to 750 first-cohort repertoires.

With respect to this clone: The antigen is unknown.

This CDR3 region has 14 residues. Trimming took 4 bases from V and 6 from J, leaving 14 bases between them. Germline values: CDR1 SGHKS, CDR2 YYEKEE (reference sequence). Regarding the study as a whole: According to reports, the classifier identified cytomegalovirus status with high specificity and sensitivity. According to a later analysis, TCR clusters from the first cohort tended to co-occur in the 100 to 150 validation repertoires.

The donors were part of the roughly 130-subject validation cohort, which stood apart from the roughly 670-subject first cohort. Assay: immunoSEQ multiplex PCR; the TCRdb copy retains only in-frame clones and omits some. The table shows 45,000 to 65,000 clones, with roughly nine tenths occurring only once. V usage is TRBV5-5 and J usage is TRBJ1-5, with a weak D call TRBD1 (6 bases). The clonotype originates from a young woman in good health and CMV-seronegative. Source material: PBMCs. CDR3 nucleotides: TGTGCCAGCAGCACCGGGAACAGGGTTCAGCCCCAGCATTTT. It specifies CASSTGNRVQPQHF.